This is a list of T cell receptor beta chains from one sample in a study of control samples from healthy donors and cancer patients. TCRdb's copy holds only in-frame clones and misses some; the assay was immunoSEQ multiplex PCR. The profile shows around 100,000 clones, 80% to 90% of them singletons. Specimen: blood. The receptors were gathered from a man aged 30 to 45 in good health. The CDR3 runs from the conserved cysteine through the conserved F or W. The D gene is left open where the match is weak. Expanded clones are given a class, and other clones once, few, many or no size at all.

>15|.|.|TRBV15|TRBJ2-3
TGTGCCACCAGCAGAGAGGGGGCCCTCGCGAGTACGCAGTATTTT
CATSREGALASTQYF
>13|once|TRBD1|TRBV9|TRBJ1-2
TGTGCCAGCAGCGTCAACAGGGGTCATGGCTACACCTTC
CASSVNRGHGYTF
>13|.|.|TRBV10-1|TRBJ2-3
TGCGCCAGCAGTGAAAGCGGCAGAGGTACGCAGTATTTT
CASSESGRGTQYF
>17|.|.|TRBV9|TRBJ1-1
TGTGCCAGCAGCGTAGATTATGTGTGGGTCCCGAACACTGAAGCTTTCTTT
CASSVDYVWVPNTEAFF
>14|.|.|TRBV5-1|TRBJ2-5
TGCGCCAGCAGCTTGGCGGTGCCGGAGGAGACCCAGTACTTC
CASSLAVPEETQYF
>15|.|.|TRBV19|TRBJ2-5
TGTGCCAGTAGCGAGGGGCAGCAGTACCAAGAGACCCAGTACTTC
CASSEGQQYQETQYF
>14|once|.|TRBV11-2|TRBJ2-7
TGTGCCAGCAGCTTAGGGGCTAGTTCCTACGAGCAGTACTTC
CASSLGASSYEQYF
>12|.|TRBD2|TRBV29-1|TRBJ2-3
TGCAGCGCTGGACTAGCATCAGATACGCAGTATTTT
CSAGLASDTQYF
>16|.|TRBD2|TRBV2|TRBJ2-7
TGTGCCAGCAGTGAACAGGGTCTAGCGGGAGGAGTCGAGCAGTACTTC
CASSEQGLAGGVEQYF
>13|.|.|TRBV19|TRBJ1-5
TGTGCCAGTAGGACAGGCGCCCATCAGCCCCAGCATTTT
CASRTGAHQPQHF
>16|.|.|TRBV5-1|TRBJ2-7
TGCGCCAGCAGCTTGGAGGGGTCAGGCAACTCCTACGAGCAGTACTTC
CASSLEGSGNSYEQYF
>14|once|TRBD1|TRBV6-5|TRBJ2-7
TGTGCCAGCAGTAACAGGGGGCCGTCCTACGAGCAGTACTTC
CASSNRGPSYEQYF
>14|.|.|TRBV9|TRBJ1-2
TGTGCCAGCAGCCCCGGTGGGGAAAACTATGGCTACACCTTC
CASSPGGENYGYTF
>17|.|TRBD1|TRBV27|TRBJ1-6
TGTGCCAGCAGTCCTAGGGGGCCGACAGGATTTAATTCACCCCTCCACTTT
CASSPRGPTGFNSPLHF
>10|.|.|TRBV29-1|TRBJ1-1
TGCAGCGTTGCATCAGGGGTAGCTTTCTTT
CSVASGVAFF
>16|.|TRBD1|TRBV4-1|TRBJ2-2
TGCGCCAGCAGCCGGACGGACAGGGCGAACACCGGGGAGCTGTTTTTT
CASSRTDRANTGELFF
>15|.|TRBD2|TRBV5-1|TRBJ2-3
TGCGCCAGCAATAAACTAGCGGGAGGATCAGATACGCAGTATTTT
CASNKLAGGSDTQYF
>15|few|TRBD2|TRBV7-9|TRBJ2-7
TGTGCCAGCAGCTTAGTAGTAGCGGGAGTTTACGAGCAGTACTTC
CASSLVVAGVYEQYF
>12|.|.|TRBV30|TRBJ1-6
TGTGCCTGGACCTTGGGAAGGTCACCCCTCCACTTT
CAWTLGRSPLHF
>14|.|.|TRBV30|TRBJ2-1
TGTGCCTGGAGTGTACTAGGTCCCCCCAATGAGCAGTTCTTC
CAWSVLGPPNEQFF
>16|.|TRBD2|TRBV4-2|TRBJ2-1
TGTGCCAGCAGCCAAGAGGGGACTAGCGGTTTCAATGAGCAGTTCTTC
CASSQEGTSGFNEQFF
>17|.|TRBD1|TRBV27|TRBJ2-6
TGTGCCAGCAGTCCTCGGGACAGTACCTCTGGGGCCAACGTCCTGACTTTC
CASSPRDSTSGANVLTF
>16|.|.|TRBV5-4|TRBJ1-6
TGTGCCAGCAGCTTGGATGCAGGCCGGGCCAGGTCACCCCTCCACTTT
CASSLDAGRARSPLHF
>14|.|TRBD1|TRBV7-9|TRBJ1-1
TGTGCCAGCAGCTTACACGCAAGACAGGGTGGGGCTTTCTTT
CASSLHARQGGAFF
>14|.|TRBD1|TRBV6-5|TRBJ1-6
TGTGCCAGCAGTTACGACAGGGGGAATTCACCCCTCCACTTT
CASSYDRGNSPLHF
>21|.|.|TRBV4-3|TRBJ2-5
TGCGCCAGCAGCCAAGAGCCATACGACATCGGCGCGTCAGTCAATCAAGAGACCCAGTACTTC
CASSQEPYDIGASVNQETQYF
>13|.|TRBD2|TRBV27|TRBJ2-1
TGTGCCAGTGCGACTAGCGGGAGTAATGAGCAGTTCTTC
CASATSGSNEQFF
>16|.|TRBD1|TRBV7-8|TRBJ1-5
TGTGCCAGCAGCACAGGGGGGATCCTTGTCAATCAGCCCCAGCATTTT
CASSTGGILVNQPQHF
>14|.|TRBD2|TRBV28|TRBJ2-1
TGTGCCAGCAGTCAGGTACTAGCGGAGGGGGGGCAGTTCTTC
CASSQVLAEGGQFF
>18|.|TRBD1|TRBV18|TRBJ1-2
TGTGCCAGCTCACCACGTTCAGTTAAGGGGGCGAAGGACTATGGCTACACCTTC
CASSPRSVKGAKDYGYTF
>14|.|.|TRBV18|TRBJ2-7
TGTGCCAGCTCCCCCTCCGTCAGAGATGACGAGCAGTACTTC
CASSPSVRDDEQYF
>15|.|.|TRBV5-1|TRBJ2-7
TGCGCCAGCAGCTTGTTCTCCAGCGGGTTCGACGAGCAGTACTTC
CASSLFSSGFDEQYF
>15|.|TRBD1|TRBV2|TRBJ1-4
TGTGCCAGCAGTGAGGACAGGGTGTTTGAGGAAAAACTGTTTTTT
CASSEDRVFEEKLFF
>18|.|.|TRBV21-1|TRBJ2-1
TGTGCCAGCAGCAAAAGGAGTCGAAAAACGTATTACGGCAATGAGCAGTTCTTC
CASSKRSRKTYYGNEQFF
>15|.|TRBD1|TRBV9|TRBJ2-5
TGTGCCAGCAGCGTAGGGGACAGGGGTCAAGAGACCCAGTACTTC
CASSVGDRGQETQYF
>13|.|.|TRBV27|TRBJ1-1
TGTGCCAGCAGTTTATCGGGCGGCACTGAAGCTTTCTTT
CASSLSGGTEAFF
>17|.|TRBD1|TRBV11-3|TRBJ2-2
TGTGCCAGCAGCTGGACCGGCGGACAGGGGTGGTCCGGGGAGCTGTTTTTT
CASSWTGGQGWSGELFF
>20|.|TRBD2|TRBV27|TRBJ2-1
TGTGCCAGCAGTTTTTTACCCGGGACTAGCGGATGGGCCTCCTACAATGAGCAGTTCTTC
CASSFLPGTSGWASYNEQFF
>18|.|.|TRBV27|TRBJ2-2
TGTGCCAGCACCTATTGGCCTAGCCGGAGGGGGGACACCGGGGAGCTGTTTTTT
CASTYWPSRRGDTGELFF
>17|.|TRBD1|TRBV18|TRBJ2-3
TGTGCCAGCTCACCGCGGCCGGCAGGGGGCAAAACAGATACGCAGTATTTT
CASSPRPAGGKTDTQYF
>16|.|TRBD1|TRBV6-2/TRBV6-3|TRBJ2-1
TGTGCCAGCAGTTACTTTTCGGGACAGTCCTACAATGAGCAGTTCTTC
CASSYFSGQSYNEQFF
>15|.|TRBD1|TRBV28|TRBJ2-2
TGTGCCAGCAGACGGGACAGGGCGAACACCGGGGAGCTGTTTTTT
CASRRDRANTGELFF